The TCR beta chain described here comes from a study of human T cells and chemical hapten exposure. This clonotype was seen many times. TCRdb redid the calling of the RACE reads with MiXCR, one entry per CDR3 protein. The table includes approximately 60,000 distinct CDR3 sequences, approximately 9.3% detected once. Stated time point: patch test 1, 2 weeks after DPC sensitization. The treatment denotes: therapeutic diphenylcyclopropenone sensitization with weekly scalp DPC. At every patch-test visit, blood was drawn before the patch test was applied. Trimming took 6 bases from V and 1 from J; bases not matched to a gene: 9. This CDR3 contains 17 residues. Germline values: CDR1 MNHNY, CDR2 SVGAGI (reference sequence).

The sample in question was whole blood, obtained in connection with sensitization to the hapten diphenylcyclopropenone (DPC). The chain couples TRBV6-6 to TRBJ2-6; TRBD1 agrees at 7 bases. This TCR came from a middle-aged woman with alopecia areata. Some clones in this sample may be carry-over from other donors' samples. CDR3 DNA sequence: TGTGCCAGCAGCCAGGGGGTGGGAGTGTCTGGGGCCAACGTCCTGACTTTC. This gives the protein CASSQGVGVSGANVLTF.